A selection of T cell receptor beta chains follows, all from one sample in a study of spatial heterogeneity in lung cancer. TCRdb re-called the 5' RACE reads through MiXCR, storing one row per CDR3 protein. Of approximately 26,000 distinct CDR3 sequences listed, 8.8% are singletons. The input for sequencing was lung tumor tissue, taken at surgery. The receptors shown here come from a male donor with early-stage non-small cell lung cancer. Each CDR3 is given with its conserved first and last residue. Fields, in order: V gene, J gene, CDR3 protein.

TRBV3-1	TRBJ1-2	CASSQFNMGRGDYGYTF
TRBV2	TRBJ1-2	CASKQEYGYTF
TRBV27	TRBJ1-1	CASSRQPLNTEAFF
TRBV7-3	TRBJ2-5	CASSRGMQETQYF
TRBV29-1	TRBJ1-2	CSAKLPLSGGPQGYTF
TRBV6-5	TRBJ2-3	CASSRRGVGTDTQYF
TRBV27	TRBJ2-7	CASAPASSSYEQYF
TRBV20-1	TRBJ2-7	CSARTATSYEQYF
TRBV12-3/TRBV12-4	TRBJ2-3	CASTWGDTQYF
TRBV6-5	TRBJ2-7	CASSYGGTPPYEQYF
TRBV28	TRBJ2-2	CASSFRIDTGELFF
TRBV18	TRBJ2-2	CASSPTTSGTGELFF
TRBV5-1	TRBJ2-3	CASTDSGGAADTQYF
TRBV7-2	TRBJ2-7	CASSFSGPLYEQYF
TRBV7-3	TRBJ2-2	CASSLRTGANTGELFF
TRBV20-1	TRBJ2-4	CSAKSVGMGAKNIQYF
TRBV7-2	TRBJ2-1	CASTGRARNNEQFF
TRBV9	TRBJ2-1	CASSDGQGSIEQFF
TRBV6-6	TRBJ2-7	CASSYSSGGRYEQYF
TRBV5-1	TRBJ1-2	CASSVTPGQKQYGYTF
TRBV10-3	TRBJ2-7	CAISEYNSYEQYF
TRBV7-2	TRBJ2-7	CASSATGVEQYF
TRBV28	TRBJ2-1	CASSRRGGAYNEQFF
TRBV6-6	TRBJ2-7	CASTRPSNPYEQYF
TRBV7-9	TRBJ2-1	CASSLDWNNEQFF
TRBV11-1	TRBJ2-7	CASSLGGTIYEQYF
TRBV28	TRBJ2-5	CASTSPQTQYF
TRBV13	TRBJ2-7	CASSYNTGTDVYEQYF
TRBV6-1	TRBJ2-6	CASSTGSGANVLTF
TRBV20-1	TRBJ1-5	CSARSRGFSNQPQHF
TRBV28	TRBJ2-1	CASSTGTVNNEQFF
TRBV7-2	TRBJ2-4	CASSLGVTLAKNIQYF
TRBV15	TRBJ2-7	CATSRVTGLGAYEQYF
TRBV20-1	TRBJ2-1	CSAINLRDQPRGNEQFF
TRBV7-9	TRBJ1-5	CASSMGGYNQPQHF
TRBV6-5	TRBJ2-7	CASKATSALKQYF
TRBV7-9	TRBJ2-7	CASSPRSAVLSYEQYF
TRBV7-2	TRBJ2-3	CASSSVMTDTQYF
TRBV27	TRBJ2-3	CAILSRTDGFTDTQYF
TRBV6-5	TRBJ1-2	CASRPYGGDYGYTF
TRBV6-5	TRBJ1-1	CASSYSIARNTEAFF
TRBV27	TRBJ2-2	CASSLGDTGELFF
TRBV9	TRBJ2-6	CASSVSSSGANVLTF
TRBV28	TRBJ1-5	CASTKGGGSLQYSNQPQHF
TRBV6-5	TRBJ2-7	CASTRSGTAGGSYEQYF
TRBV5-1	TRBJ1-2	CASSLEGTAGYTF